These 25 T cell receptor beta chains came from one sample sequenced in a study of T cell repertoires in cytomegalovirus infection. TCRdb re-analysed the reads in MiXCR, keeping a single row per CDR3 protein. In the table there are roughly 860,000 distinct CDR3 sequences, about 31% of which are singletons. Antigens of these TCRs are unknown. The sequenced sample was cultured CD8+ T cells from PBMCs, obtained from culture after CMV antigen stimulation. Receptor source: a human donor in good health (CMV status not recorded). Some clones in this sample may be carry-over from other donors' samples.

The chain links TRBV5-5 to TRBJ2-3; D may be TRBD1 or TRBD2 (5 bases each). The CDR3 length is 14 residues. V lost 3 bases to trimming and J lost 2 bases, with 10 bases between them. Germline V gives CDR1 SGHKS, CDR2 YYEKEE (reference sequence). The CDR3 DNA follows: TGTGCCAGCAGCTCCGTGGGGGTCACAGATACGCAGTATTTT. This translates into CASSSVGVTDTQYF.

This clonotype was counted only a few times. The rearrangement links TRBV7-9 to TRBJ1-2; D is uncertain. Germline assignment: CDR1 SEHNR and CDR2 FQNEAQ (reference sequence). The V end was cut by 5 bases, the J end by 5 bases, with 15 bases between. The CDR3 extends over 14 amino acids. Written as DNA, the CDR3 is TGTGCCAGCAGCGGTCACGGGCGCTCGTATGGCTACACCTTC. This codes for CASSGHGRSYGYTF.

The chain employs TRBV15 and TRBJ2-2, with TRBD2 matching 9 bases. Germline values: CDR1 LNHNV, CDR2 YYDKDF (reference sequence). J was trimmed by 6 bases and V by 5 bases; bases with no gene match: 10. The CDR3 is made up of 16 amino acids. The CDR3 spells CATSPPGLAGAGELFF. The DNA for the CDR3 is TGTGCCACCAGCCCCCCGGGACTAGCTGGGGCCGGGGAGCTGTTTTTT.

A few counts support this clonotype. The chain uses TRBV7-9 and TRBJ1-1, with 7 nucleotides matching TRBD1. The CDR3 is made up of 15 amino acids. V gave up 7 bases and J gave up 1 base; unmatched junction bases: 9. Germline V lookup: CDR1 SEHNR, CDR2 FQNEAQ (reference sequence). The CDR3 nucleotides are TGTGCCAGCACCAAATTAGGGGGCCCGAACACTGAAGCTTTCTTT. It yields the protein CASTKLGGPNTEAFF.

In this sample, this clonotype turned up a few times. This sequence joins TRBV19 and TRBJ1-1; 8 bases align to TRBD1. CDR1 and CDR2 from the germline V gene are LNHDA and SQIVND (reference sequence). The CDR3 has 13 amino acids. V trimming: 6 bases; J trimming: 8 bases; junction bases outside the gene matches: 8. The CDR3 DNA reads TGTGCCAGTAGGGCAGGGGGCGCCCAGGAAGCTTTCTTT. Translating it yields CASRAGGAQEAFF.

This clonotype occurred a few times. V usage is TRBV7-6 and J usage is TRBJ1-4; D is perhaps TRBD1 (6 bases). This CDR3 has 14 amino acids. From germline, CDR1 is SGHVS and CDR2 FNYEAQ. Trimming took 8 bases from V and 8 from J, leaving 18 bases between them. The CDR3 sequence is CASVSGGPGEKLFF. The CDR3 DNA reads as TGTGCCAGCGTCTCCGGGGGGCCGGGGGAAAAACTGTTTTTT.

This clonotype has at least ten counts. The chain has TRBV28 and TRBJ1-4; D gene unclear. There are 14 residues in the CDR3. Germline V gene data show CDR1 as MDHEN and CDR2 as SYDVKM. V was pared by 1 base and J by 5 bases, with 8 bases between. This CDR3 is CASSLFVGNEKLFF. The CDR3 coding sequence is TGTGCCAGCAGTTTATTTGTAGGAAATGAAAAACTGTTTTTT.

In regard to this clonotype: A much larger clone lies one base from this, so it may be a read error. V usage is TRBV7-6 and J usage is TRBJ1-6; possible D gene TRBD1, 5 bases. The germline gives CDR1 SGHVS, CDR2 FNYEAQ. This CDR3 is built from 15 residues. The CDR3 loop reads CAGSLVQGVDSPLHF. DNA for the CDR3: TGTGCCGGCAGCTTAGTTCAGGGTGTGGATTCACCCCTCCACTTT.

The J gene is TRBJ2-7, the V gene TRBV7-2, with D unresolved. Germline CDR1 SGHTA, CDR2 FQGNSA. The CDR3 runs 12 residues. V shed 7 bases and J shed 2 bases, with 9 bases lying between them. CDR3 nucleotides: TGTGCCAGCAAGGGCACCCCCTACGAGCAGTACTTC. It yields the protein CASKGTPYEQYF. The variable domain in full, with the rest retrieved from reference TRBV7-2 and TRBJ2-7, is GAGVSQSPSNKVTEKGKDVELRCDPISGHTALYWYRQSLGQGLEFLIYFQGNSAPDKSGLPSDRFSAERTGGSVSTLTIQRTQQEDSAVYLCASKGTPYEQYFGPGTRLTVT.

This clonotype was seen repeatedly, ten times or more. The chain links TRBV20-1 to TRBJ2-5, with TRBD1 identical over 9 bases. Per the germline V gene, CDR1 is DFQATT and CDR2 is SNEGSKA (reference sequence). V shed 3 bases, J shed 0 bases, and the junction held 14 bases outside the gene matches. The CDR3 extends over 18 amino acids. The CDR3 region has the DNA TGCAGTGCTAGCGGCGGAGGACAGGGGTTTTTGTACCAAGAGACCCAGTACTTC. Encoded protein: CSASGGGQGFLYQETQYF.

This clonotype has just a few counts. V usage is TRBV7-8 and J usage is TRBJ2-1; possibly TRBD2 for D (7 bases). Trimming took 0 bases from V and 9 from J, leaving 15 bases between them. CDR3 length: 15 amino acids. The germline CDR1 and CDR2 sequences are SGHVS and FQNEAQ. The CDR3, as DNA: TGTGCCAGCAGCTTAGCGGGGGGGCCGTTAACTGAGCAGTTCTTC. This codes for CASSLAGGPLTEQFF.

V usage is TRBV11-2 and J usage is TRBJ1-2; no reliable D call. Germline-derived CDR1 and CDR2 are SGHAT and FQNNGV. The CDR3 extends over 14 amino acids. With 6 bases removed from V and 0 bases from J, the gap between germline ends came to 11 bases. The CDR3 DNA is TGTGCCAGCAGGCATCCTACCCCTAACTATGGCTACACCTTC. This sequence encodes CASRHPTPNYGYTF. Full variable domain (outside the CDR3, taken from reference TRBV11-2 and TRBJ1-2): EAGVAQSPRYKIIEKRQSVAFWCNPISGHATLYWYQQILGQGPKLLIQFQNNGVVDDSQLPKDRFSAERLKGVDSTLKIQPAKLEDSAVYLCASRHPTPNYGYTFGSGTRLTVV.

This clonotype was seen repeatedly, ten times or more. This sequence joins TRBV6-1 and TRBJ1-1; D is undetermined. The V end was cut by 8 bases, the J end by 4 bases, with 14 bases between. Per the germline V gene, CDR1 is MNHNS and CDR2 is SASEGT. The CDR3 extends over 13 amino acids. CDR3: CASGKGGGTEAFF. CDR3 coding DNA: TGTGCCAGCGGAAAGGGAGGTGGCACTGAAGCTTTCTTT.

About this clonotype itself: A much bigger clone sits one base away, suggesting this may be a read error. The chain links TRBV7-8 to TRBJ1-1; D is ambiguous. Germline loops: CDR1 SGHVS, CDR2 FQNEAQ. The CDR3 runs 12 residues. The germline V and J ends were trimmed by 4 bases and 0 bases, with 3 bases remaining between them. The DNA of the CDR3 is TGTGCCAGCAGCTGGATGAACACTGAAGCTTTCTTT. Translated: CASSWMNTEAFF.

This clonotype was picked up a small number of times. V is TRBV20-1 and J is TRBJ2-1, with D perhaps matching TRBD2 (5 bases). V was cut by 1 base and J by 5 bases, with 12 bases left in between. This CDR3 is 14 amino acids long. In germline, CDR1 is DFQATT, CDR2 SNEGSKA (reference sequence). CDR3 in DNA: TGCAGTGCTAGAGGGGGAGACACCGACAATGAGCAGTTCTTC. Translating gives CSARGGDTDNEQFF.

There are many counts of this clonotype. V usage is TRBV5-1 and J usage is TRBJ2-7; 8 bases align to TRBD1. With V trimmed by 0 bases and J by 3 bases, 8 bases remained unmatched. CDR1 and CDR2 (germline): SGHRS, YFSETQ. The CDR3 extends over 16 amino acids. CDR3 residues: CASSLGKSGGGYEQYF. In DNA, the CDR3 is TGCGCCAGCAGCTTGGGAAAATCAGGGGGCGGCTACGAGCAGTACTTC. Filled out from reference TRBV5-1 and TRBJ2-7, the complete variable domain reads KAGVTQTPRYLIKTRGQQVTLSCSPISGHRSVSWYQQTPGQGLQFLFEYFSETQRNKGNFPGRFSGRQFSNSRSEMNVSTLELGDSALYLCASSLGKSGGGYEQYFGPGTRLTVT.

The chain has TRBV29-1 and TRBJ1-1; D not resolved. V was pared by 2 bases and J by 3 bases, with 10 bases between. CDR3 length: 13 residues. CDR1 is SQVTM and CDR2 is ANQGSEA in the germline V gene. Here the CDR3 reads CSVERSGDTEAFF. The DNA for the CDR3 is TGCAGCGTTGAAAGATCAGGTGACACTGAAGCTTTCTTT.

With respect to this clonotype: This may be a read error, as it is one base from a much larger clone. The chain is built from TRBV7-6 and TRBJ1-1, with D possibly TRBD1 on 5 matching bases. Germline V gives CDR1 SGHVS, CDR2 FNYEAQ. This CDR3 contains 14 residues. CDR3 loop: CASSQTPGGTVAFF. In DNA form, the CDR3 reads TGTGCCAGCAGCCAGACCCCCGGTGGGACTGTAGCTTTCTTT.

To note about this clonotype: Being one base from a much bigger clone, this may be a read error. V and J are TRBV7-2 and TRBJ2-7; no definite D call. The CDR3 extends over 15 amino acids. V gave up 1 base and J gave up 1 base, with 11 bases separating them. The germline V gene encodes CDR1 SGHTA and CDR2 FQGNSA. CDR3 residues: CASSLGLGRSYEQYF. The CDR3, as DNA: TGTGCCAGCAGCTTAGGGTTAGGCAGATCCTACGAGCAGTACTTC.

The chain employs TRBV18 and TRBJ2-1; 9 bases line up with TRBD1. CDR1 is KGHSH and CDR2 is LQKENI in the germline V gene. V was clipped by 6 bases and J by 4 bases; unmatched bases: 7. CDR3 size: 15 residues. CDR3: CASSLVTGGYNEQFF. The DNA of the CDR3 is TGTGCCAGCTCTCTGGTGACAGGGGGATACAATGAGCAGTTCTTC. Based on the CDR3 plus reference TRBV18 and TRBJ2-1, the full variable domain is NAGVMQNPRHLVRRRGQEARLRCSPMKGHSHVYWYRQLPEEGLKFMVYLQKENIIDESGMPKERFSAEFPKEGPSILRIQQVVRGDSAAYFCASSLVTGGYNEQFFGPGTRLTVL.

Comment on this clonotype: A much bigger clone sits one base away, suggesting this may be a read error. This chain joins TRBV4-1 and TRBJ2-2, with unresolved D. The CDR3 length is 14 residues. Trimming removed 1 base from V and 0 bases from J, with 3 bases in between. Germline lookup yields CDR1 MGHRA and CDR2 YSYEKL. The CDR3 protein is CASSQAANTGELFF. CDR3 DNA: TGCGCCAGCAGCCAAGCAGCGAACACCGGGGAGCTGTTTTTT.

This chain links TRBV19 with TRBJ2-5; tentative D call: TRBD2 (6 bases). The CDR3 has 16 residues. Germline CDR1 is LNHDA and CDR2 is SQIVND (reference sequence). The ends were cut back, 3 bases at V and 5 bases at J, with 19 bases in the middle. The CDR3 DNA is TGTGCCAGTAGTATCGAGGCTAGCGCAGTGAGTGAGACCCAGTACTTC. It encodes CASSIEASAVSETQYF.

This clonotype came up a few times. This chain connects TRBV4-3 to TRBJ1-2, with 8 bases matching TRBD1. The V gene's germline CDR1 is LGHNA and CDR2 YSLEER. The CDR3 is 18 amino acids. V lost 1 base and J lost 4; bases outside the gene matches: 14. The CDR3 nucleotides are TGCGCCAGCAGCCAAGTTTTGGTTGAGGGGCAGGGGGCCTATGGCTACACCTTC. This encodes CASSQVLVEGQGAYGYTF.

This clonotype was found many times. This chain uses TRBV5-4 with TRBJ2-2, with D possibly being TRBD2 (6 bases). Germline values: CDR1 SGHNT, CDR2 YYREEE (reference sequence). The germline V and J ends were trimmed by 7 bases and 3 bases, with 22 bases remaining between them. CDR3 length: 17 residues. CDR3 bases: TGTGCCAGCTCCTTGGTGGGAGGCAGGCCGTACACCGGGGAGCTGTTTTTT. Translation: CASSLVGGRPYTGELFF.

For this clonotype: The junction departs from germline at one end; a sequencing error may be responsible. The gene calls are TRBV5-6 and TRBJ1-1, with TRBD1 matching 10 bases. This CDR3 is 17 amino acids long. The germline gives CDR1 SGHDT, CDR2 YYEEEE. CDR3 region: CVSSFRDRGKRDTEAFF. DNA of the CDR3: TGTGTCAGCAGCTTTAGGGACAGGGGAAAGAGGGACACTGAAGCTTTCTTT.